This TCR beta chain was sequenced for a study of CD8 T cells in Susac syndrome. TEMRA cells were enriched by FACS, while CD8+ and CD4+ T cells were obtained through a negative isolation that was performed magnetically. The V end lost 3 bases, the J end lost 5 bases, and 16 bases lay between the germline ends. The germline gives CDR1 DFQATT, CDR2 SNEGSKA (reference sequence). The CDR3 sequence is 14 residues long. A quantity of about 0.5 to 1 ug RNA underwent reverse transcription using random hexamers. The method of amplification for TCR beta CDR3 was immunoSEQ multiplex PCR, covering 54 Vbeta and 13 Jbeta. TCRdb itself ran the immunoSEQ multiplex PCR reads through MiXCR, one entry per CDR3 protein. The sample holds hundreds of thousands of distinct CDR3 sequences, 95% seen once.

The receptor was derived from a human donor with multiple sclerosis. The chain carries TRBV20-1 and TRBJ1-2; the D is unclear. The sequenced sample consisted of CD4+ T cells from PBMCs. CDR3 DNA: TGCAGTGCTAGGGAAGACGGACGGAGATATGGCTACACCTTC. Its protein is CSAREDGRRYGYTF.